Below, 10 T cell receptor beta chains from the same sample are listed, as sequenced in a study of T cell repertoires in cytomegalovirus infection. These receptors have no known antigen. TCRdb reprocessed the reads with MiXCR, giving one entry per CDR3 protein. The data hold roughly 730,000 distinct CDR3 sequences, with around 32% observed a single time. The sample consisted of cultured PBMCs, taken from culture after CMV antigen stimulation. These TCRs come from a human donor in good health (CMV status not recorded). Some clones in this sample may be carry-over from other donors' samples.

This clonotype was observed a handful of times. The DNA for the CDR3 is TGTGCCAGCAGCAGATCCGCCGGGACTAGCGGATCCTACGAGCAGTACTTC. It yields the protein CASSRSAGTSGSYEQYF. This chain connects TRBV7-2 to TRBJ2-7, with 11 bases matching TRBD2. CDR1 SGHTA and CDR2 FQGNSA come from the germline V gene. V was clipped by 5 bases and J by 1 base; unmatched bases: 10. CDR3 length: 17 amino acids. The full variable domain, in which reference TRBV7-2 and TRBJ2-7 provide the parts outside the CDR3, is GAGVSQSPSNKVTEKGKDVELRCDPISGHTALYWYRQSLGQGLEFLIYFQGNSAPDKSGLPSDRFSAERTGGSVSTLTIQRTQQEDSAVYLCASSRSAGTSGSYEQYFGPGTRLTVT.

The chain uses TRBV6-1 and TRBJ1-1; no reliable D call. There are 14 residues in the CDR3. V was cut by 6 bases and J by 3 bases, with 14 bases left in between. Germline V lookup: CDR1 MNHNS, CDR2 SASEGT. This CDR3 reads CASSRLIRDTEAFF. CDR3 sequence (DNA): TGTGCCAGCAGCAGGCTAATTAGGGACACTGAAGCTTTCTTT.

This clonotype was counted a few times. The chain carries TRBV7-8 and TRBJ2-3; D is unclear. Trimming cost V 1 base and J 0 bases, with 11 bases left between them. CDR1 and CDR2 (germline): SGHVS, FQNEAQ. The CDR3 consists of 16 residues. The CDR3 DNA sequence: TGTGCCAGCAGCTTAGGTTACAGCCCTAGCACAGATACGCAGTATTTT. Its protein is CASSLGYSPSTDTQYF. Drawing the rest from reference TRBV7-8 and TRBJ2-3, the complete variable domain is GAGVSQSPRYKVAKRGQDVALRCDPISGHVSLFWYQQALGQGPEFLTYFQNEAQLDKSGLPSDRFFAERPEGSVSTLKIQRTQQEDSAVYLCASSLGYSPSTDTQYFGPGTRLTVL.

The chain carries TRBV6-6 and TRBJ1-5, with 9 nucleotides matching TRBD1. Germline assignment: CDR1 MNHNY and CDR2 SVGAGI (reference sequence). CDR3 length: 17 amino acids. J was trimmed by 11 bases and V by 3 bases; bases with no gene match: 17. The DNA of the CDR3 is TGTGCCAGCAGTTATCCCCCGGCCAGGACAGGGGCGGTGGCCCAGCATTTT. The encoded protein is CASSYPPARTGAVAQHF.

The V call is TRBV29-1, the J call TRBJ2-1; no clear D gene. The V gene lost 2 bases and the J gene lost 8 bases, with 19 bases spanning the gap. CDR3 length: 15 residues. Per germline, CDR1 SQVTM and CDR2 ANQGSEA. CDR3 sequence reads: CSVESARREADEQFF. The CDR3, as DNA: TGCAGCGTTGAATCGGCCCGAAGAGAGGCGGATGAGCAGTTCTTC.

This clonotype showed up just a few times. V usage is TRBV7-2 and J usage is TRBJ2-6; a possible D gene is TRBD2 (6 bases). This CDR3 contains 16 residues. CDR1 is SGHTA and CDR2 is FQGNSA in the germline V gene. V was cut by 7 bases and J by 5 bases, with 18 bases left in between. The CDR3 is CASTPWRDLWANVLTF. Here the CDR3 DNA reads TGTGCCAGCACCCCCTGGCGGGACCTCTGGGCCAACGTCCTGACTTTC.

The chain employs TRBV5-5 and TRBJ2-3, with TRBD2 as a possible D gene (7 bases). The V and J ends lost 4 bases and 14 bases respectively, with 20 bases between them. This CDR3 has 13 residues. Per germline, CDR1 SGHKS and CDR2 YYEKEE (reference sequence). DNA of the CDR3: TGTGCCAGCAGCCAAGGGGGACTACAAACGGGGTATTTT. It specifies CASSQGGLQTGYF. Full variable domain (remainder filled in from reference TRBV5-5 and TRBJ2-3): DAGVTQSPTHLIKTRGQQVTLRCSPISGHKSVSWYQQVLGQGPQFIFQYYEKEERGRGNFPDRFSARQFPNYSSELNVNALLLGDSALYLCASSQGGLQTGYFGPGTRLTVL.

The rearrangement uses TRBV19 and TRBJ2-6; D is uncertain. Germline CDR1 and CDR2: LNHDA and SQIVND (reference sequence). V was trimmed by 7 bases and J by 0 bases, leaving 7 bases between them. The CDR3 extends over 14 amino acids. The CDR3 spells CASKGSSGANVLTF. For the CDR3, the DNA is TGTGCCAGTAAGGGAAGCTCTGGGGCCAACGTCCTGACTTTC.

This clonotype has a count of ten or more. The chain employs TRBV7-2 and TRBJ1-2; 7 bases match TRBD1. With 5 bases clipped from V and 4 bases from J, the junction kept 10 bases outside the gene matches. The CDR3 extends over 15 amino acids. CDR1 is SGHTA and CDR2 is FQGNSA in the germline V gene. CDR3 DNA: TGTGCCAGCAGCGACAGGGTTGGGGATTCCTATGGCTACACCTTC. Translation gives CASSDRVGDSYGYTF.

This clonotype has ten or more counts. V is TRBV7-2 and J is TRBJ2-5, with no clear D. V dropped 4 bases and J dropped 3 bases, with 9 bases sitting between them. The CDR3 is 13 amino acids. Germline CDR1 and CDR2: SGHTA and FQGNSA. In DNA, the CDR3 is TGTGCCAGCAGCTCACAATACAAAGAGACCCAGTACTTC. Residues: CASSSQYKETQYF.